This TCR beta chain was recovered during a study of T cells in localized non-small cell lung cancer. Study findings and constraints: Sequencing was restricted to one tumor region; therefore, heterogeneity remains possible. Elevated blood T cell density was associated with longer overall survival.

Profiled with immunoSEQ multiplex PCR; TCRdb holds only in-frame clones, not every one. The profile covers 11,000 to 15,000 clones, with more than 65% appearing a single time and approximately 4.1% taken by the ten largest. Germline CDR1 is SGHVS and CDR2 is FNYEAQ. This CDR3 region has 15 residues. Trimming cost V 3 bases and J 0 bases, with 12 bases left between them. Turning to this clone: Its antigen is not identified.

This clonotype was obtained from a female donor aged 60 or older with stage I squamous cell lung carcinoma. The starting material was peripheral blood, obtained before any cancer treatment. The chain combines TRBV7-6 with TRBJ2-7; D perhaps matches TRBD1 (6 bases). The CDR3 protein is CASSFEAGVSYEQYF. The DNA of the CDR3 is TGTGCCAGCAGCTTCGAGGCAGGGGTCTCCTACGAGCAGTACTTC.